These 14 T cell receptor beta chains originate from one sample sequenced in a study of T cells in Graves' hyperthyroidism and ophthalmopathy. Researchers amplified the TCR beta CDR3 regions from RNA transcripts. The TCR CDR3 first-round RT-PCR relied on the HTBI primer set. TCRdb recomputed calls from the multiplex PCR reads with MiXCR, one row per CDR3 protein. The table records more than 500,000 distinct CDR3 sequences, approximately 15% of them present only once. What was sequenced was blood. The receptors come from a woman in her thirties or forties with Graves' hyperthyroidism.

The sample holds a few counts of this clonotype. The chain couples TRBV19 to TRBJ1-5, with no clear D. Germline loops: CDR1 LNHDA, CDR2 SQIVND (reference sequence). Trimming pared 7 bases from V and 0 bases from J, leaving 13 bases between. The CDR3 runs to 15 residues. This CDR3 is CASNLTPGSNQPQHF. In DNA, the CDR3 is TGTGCCAGTAACCTAACCCCTGGTAGCAATCAGCCCCAGCATTTT.

This clonotype was seen a handful of times. The V gene is TRBV3-1, the J gene TRBJ2-7, with 11 bases matching TRBD2. Per germline, CDR1 LGHDT and CDR2 YNNKEL (reference sequence). Trimming cost V 1 base and J 4 bases; bases outside gene matches: 6. The CDR3 has 16 residues. The CDR3 coding sequence is TGTGCCAGCAGCCAAGGTGCTAGCGGGAGGTATTACGAGCAGTACTTC. As protein: CASSQGASGRYYEQYF.

The chain is built from TRBV12-3 or TRBV12-4 and TRBJ1-1, with TRBD1 matching over 7 bases. The V and J ends lost 7 bases and 5 bases, in that order; junction bases with no gene match: 7. CDR3 length: 13 residues. The CDR3 reads CASTLRQGTEAFF. The CDR3 DNA follows: TGTGCCAGCACCCTAAGACAGGGTACTGAAGCTTTCTTT.

This clonotype was counted between two and nine times. The chain recombines TRBV10-3 with TRBJ1-1; TRBD1 matches 11 bases. Losses at the gene ends were 4 bases for V and 4 bases for J; bases not matched to a gene: 11. In germline, CDR1 is ENHRY, CDR2 SYGVKD. The CDR3 is 17 residues long. The CDR3 is CAISGRTGGEWSTEAFF. CDR3 bases: TGTGCCATCAGTGGACGGACAGGGGGCGAGTGGAGCACTGAAGCTTTCTTT.

In this sample, this clonotype turned up many times. V and J are TRBV20-1 and TRBJ2-1, with TRBD1 matching over 9 bases. V dropped 6 bases and J dropped 4; count of bases not matched to a gene: 10. The CDR3 is 15 residues long. The germline V gene has CDR1 DFQATT and CDR2 SNEGSKA (reference sequence). The CDR3 protein is CSANLGDRAYNEQFF. DNA of the CDR3: TGCAGTGCCAATCTGGGGGACAGGGCATACAATGAGCAGTTCTTC.

As for this clonotype: A much more abundant neighbour one base away suggests this may be a read error. The rearrangement joins TRBV10-1 to TRBJ2-3; D may be TRBD1 or TRBD2 (7 bases each). Germline V gene lookup returns CDR1 WNHNN and CDR2 SYGVQD (reference sequence). This CDR3 region has 16 residues. CDR3 sequence reads: CASSYRGGSGPGTQYF. The DNA for the CDR3 is TGTGCCAGCAGTTACAGGGGCGGGAGTGGGCCGGGTACGCAGTATTTT.

DNA for the CDR3: TGCGCCAGCAGTGAGATTGTCAGAAACTATGGCTACACCTTC. Protein product: CASSEIVRNYGYTF. V usage is TRBV10-2 and J usage is TRBJ1-2; D not resolved. The CDR3 runs to 14 residues. The V end lost 2 bases, the J end lost 2 bases, and 9 bases lay between the germline ends. Germline lookup yields CDR1 WSHSY and CDR2 SAAADI.

The rearrangement links TRBV5-1 to TRBJ2-7; D perhaps matches TRBD2 (6 bases). Trimming shortened V by 0 bases and J by 1 base, and 14 bases separated the two germline ends. The CDR3 is 16 amino acids. The germline CDR1 and CDR2 sequences are SGHRS and YFSETQ. In DNA, the CDR3 is TGCGCCAGCAGCTTGGTAGGCGGGACGAATTCCTACGAGCAGTACTTC. Its translation is CASSLVGGTNSYEQYF.

This clonotype was seen many times. The chain has TRBV28 and TRBJ2-2; D call uncertain. The CDR3 totals 13 residues. V shed 6 bases and J shed 3 bases, with 8 bases lying between them. Germline V gene sequence: CDR1 MDHEN, CDR2 SYDVKM. The DNA of the CDR3 is TGTGCCAGCAGCTCCCAGGACACCGGGGAGCTGTTTTTT. It is translated as CASSSQDTGELFF.

At least ten counts were recorded for this clonotype. This chain connects TRBV5-1 to TRBJ1-2; no reliable D call. This CDR3 has 16 amino acids. Deletions cut 0 bases from V and 3 bases from J, with 15 bases between. Germline V gene data show CDR1 as SGHRS and CDR2 as YFSETQ. The CDR3 is CASSLESTGAYYGYTF. DNA of the CDR3: TGCGCCAGCAGCTTGGAGTCAACCGGCGCTTACTATGGCTACACCTTC.

The sample holds many counts of this clonotype. The rearrangement joins TRBV2 to TRBJ1-6; 9 bases map to TRBD1. The CDR3 extends over 13 amino acids. Germline assignment: CDR1 SNHLY and CDR2 FYNNEI. The J segment lost 9 bases and the V segment lost 8 bases, leaving 5 bases of the junction unmatched. The CDR3 region is CASGGQGGSPLHF. The CDR3 DNA is TGTGCCAGCGGGGGACAGGGCGGTTCACCCCTCCACTTT.

V and J are TRBV7-9 and TRBJ2-1, with 13 nucleotides matching TRBD2. V was clipped by 0 bases and J by 8 bases; unmatched bases: 4. CDR3 length: 16 residues. CDR1 and CDR2 (germline): SEHNR, FQNEAQ (reference sequence). The CDR3 reads CASSLAGLAGEDEQFF. As DNA, the CDR3 is TGTGCCAGCAGCTTAGCCGGACTAGCGGGAGAAGATGAGCAGTTCTTC. Combining the CDR3 with reference TRBV7-9 and TRBJ2-1 gives the whole variable domain DTGVSQNPRHKITKRGQNVTFRCDPISEHNRLYWYRQTLGQGPEFLTYFQNEAQLEKSRLLSDRFSAERPKGSFSTLEIQRTEQGDSAMYLCASSLAGLAGEDEQFFGPGTRLTVL.

The V gene is TRBV6-2 or TRBV6-3, the J gene TRBJ1-5; tentatively, D is TRBD1 (5 bases). Trimming removed 6 bases from V and 8 bases from J, with 14 bases in between. CDR1 and CDR2 from the germline V gene are MNHEY and SVGEGT. The CDR3 is 13 residues long. The CDR3: CASSSGQPEPQHF. The CDR3 nucleotides are TGTGCCAGCAGCTCCGGACAACCGGAGCCCCAGCATTTT.

This clonotype was counted ten times or more. The chain employs TRBV18 and TRBJ2-3; a possible D gene is TRBD1 (6 bases). CDR1 is KGHSH, CDR2 LQKENI, per germline. V was shortened by 3 bases and J by 0 bases, with 10 bases between the two germline ends. The length of the CDR3 is 15 residues. The DNA of the CDR3 is TGTGCCAGCTCACCCCGGGACACTAGCACAGATACGCAGTATTTT. This codes for CASSPRDTSTDTQYF.